This TCR beta chain was obtained from a study of OX40 agonist ivuxolimab in advanced cancers. Here immunoSEQ multiplex PCR was the method, and the copy in TCRdb shows in-frame clones only, minus some. Seen here are roughly 90,000 clones, 94% observed once, and the top ten hold over 2%. This CDR3 has 15 residues. Germline CDR1 is SGHVS and CDR2 is FNYEAQ. Germline trimming cut 3 bases from V and 2 bases from J; bases unmatched to any gene: 5. The clonotype originates from an adult with an advanced solid tumor such as melanoma, head and neck, liver or kidney cancer. This rearrangement joins TRBV7-6 to TRBJ2-3; 7 bases match TRBD2. The material was CD4+ or CD8+ T cells sorted from blood, obtained in a trial of the OX40 agonist ivuxolimab. CDR3 sequence reads: CASSFGLADTDTQYF. CDR3 bases: TGTGCCAGCAGCTTTGGCCTAGCGGACACAGATACGCAGTATTTT. The variable domain in full, with the rest retrieved from reference TRBV7-6 and TRBJ2-3, is GAGVSQSPRYKVTKRGQDVALRCDPISGHVSLYWYRQALGQGPEFLTYFNYEAQQDKSGLPNDRFSAERPEGSISTLTIQRTEQRDSAMYRCASSFGLADTDTQYFGPGTRLTVL.